The rows below give T cell receptor beta chains drawn from one sample of a study of metastatic and nonmetastatic thyroid tumors. MiXCR re-clonotyped the PCR reads for TCRdb. The sample includes about 2,900 clones, approximately 35% of them seen just once. Sequenced sample: tumor tissue. All receptors come from a female donor with papillary thyroid cancer or a benign thyroid nodule (not recorded which). Some clones in this sample may be carry-over from other donors' samples. CDR3s include the opening cysteine and the closing phenylalanine or tryptophan. D genes are given only for firm matches. For some rows the clone size is stated as once, few or many, or as a class when expanded; others skip it.

clone_size j_call d_call cdr3_length v_call cdr3_nt cdr3_aa
NA TRBJ2-3 NA 14 TRBV5-1 TGCGCCAGCACCCGTGGGCAGGGCACAGATACGCAGTATTTT CASTRGQGTDTQYF
few TRBJ2-5 TRBD1 14 TRBV2 TGTGCCAGCAGTGAGGAGACAGGGTGGGAGACCCAGTACTTC CASSEETGWETQYF
few TRBJ2-1 TRBD1 14 TRBV19 TGTGCCAGTAGGATCAGACAGGGGCAGAATGAGCAGTTCTTC CASRIRQGQNEQFF
few TRBJ1-3 NA 14 TRBV6-4 TGTGCCAGCAGAACAGGGTATTCTGGAAACACCATATATTTT CASRTGYSGNTIYF
NA TRBJ1-2 NA 16 TRBV4-1 TGCGCCAGCAGCCAAGAATTCACAGGGACTAACTATGGCTACACCTTC CASSQEFTGTNYGYTF
NA TRBJ2-7 NA 12 TRBV12-3/TRBV12-4 TGTGCCAGCAGTCGGACTGGCTACGAGCAGTACTTC CASSRTGYEQYF
NA TRBJ2-2 NA 15 TRBV11-3 TGTGCCAGCAGCTCGTCCGGGACTAACACCGGGGAGCTGTTTTTT CASSSSGTNTGELFF
NA TRBJ2-7 TRBD2 13 TRBV19 TGTGCCAGTAGTACCGGGACTAGCGGGAATCTTAACTTC CASSTGTSGNLNF
NA TRBJ2-7 TRBD2 14 TRBV20-1 TGCAGTGCTAGAGATCCTAGCGGGAGCTTCGAGCAGTACTTC CSARDPSGSFEQYF
NA TRBJ2-5 NA 15 TRBV5-1 TGCGCCAGCAGCTTGGGAGAGGGGTACCAAGAGACCCAGTACTTC CASSLGEGYQETQYF
large TRBJ1-1 NA 16 TRBV6-5 TGTGCCAGCAGTTACTCCTCGGGGTACTTAGACACTGAAGCTTTCTTT CASSYSSGYLDTEAFF
NA TRBJ2-7 TRBD1 17 TRBV30 TGTGCCTGGAGCGCCCCTGGACAGGCGGAATTTTCATACGAGCAGTACTTC CAWSAPGQAEFSYEQYF
NA TRBJ1-1 TRBD1 15 TRBV5-1 TGCGCCAGCAGCTTGGTACAGGGGATGAACACTGAAGCTTTCTTT CASSLVQGMNTEAFF
NA TRBJ1-1 NA 14 TRBV5-1 TGCGCCAGCAGCCTGGATTCAAAATGGACTGAAGCTTTCTTT CASSLDSKWTEAFF
few TRBJ1-6 NA 11 TRBV6-2/TRBV6-3 TGTGCCAGCAGTTATCCATCACCCCTCCACTTT CASSYPSPLHF
NA TRBJ1-1 NA 15 TRBV5-1 TGCGCCAGCAGCTTGCCAGGGCCCTTGAACACTGAAGCTTTCTTT CASSLPGPLNTEAFF
NA TRBJ1-5 NA 16 TRBV20-1 TGCAGTGCTAGGGGAGCAGGGGAGTTAAGCAATCAGCCCCAGCATTTT CSARGAGELSNQPQHF
NA TRBJ1-2 NA 12 TRBV7-8 TGTGCCAGCAGCTTATTCGCCTTGGTTGACACCTTC CASSLFALVDTF
few TRBJ2-7 TRBD1 14 TRBV29-1 TGCAGCGTCACGACAGGGGCAGTCTCCTACGAGCAGTACTTC CSVTTGAVSYEQYF
few TRBJ2-7 TRBD2 13 TRBV28 TGTGCCAGCAGACTGTCCGGGACTAGCGGGAGGGTATTC CASRLSGTSGRVF
few TRBJ1-6 NA 15 TRBV12-3/TRBV12-4 TGTGCCAGCAGTTTAAGCCAGGGCCTTAATTCACCCCTCCACTTT CASSLSQGLNSPLHF
NA TRBJ2-7 TRBD1 15 TRBV7-3 TGTGCCAGCAGCCGTTCCGGGACAGGGGCCTACGAGCAGTACTTC CASSRSGTGAYEQYF
NA TRBJ1-2 NA 15 TRBV5-1 TGCGCCAGCAGCCCCACCCCGGACGGGAGCTATGGCTACACCTTC CASSPTPDGSYGYTF
NA TRBJ1-6 NA 15 TRBV5-1 TGCGCCAGCAGCTTGGTATCCGGGGGCGGTTCACCCCTCCACTTT CASSLVSGGGSPLHF
NA TRBJ1-2 NA 14 TRBV6-1 TGTGCCAGCACTGAAAGACGGGTTAACTATGGCTACACCTTC CASTERRVNYGYTF
NA TRBJ1-5 NA 13 TRBV6-1 TGTGCCAGCAGTGAAGGCCTCAATCAGCCCCAGCATTTT CASSEGLNQPQHF
NA TRBJ2-3 NA 15 TRBV5-1 TGCGCCAGCCACCGGACCGTCGCCGAGACAGATACGCAGTATTTT CASHRTVAETDTQYF
few TRBJ1-5 NA 13 TRBV28 TGTGCCGTGGAGGCCGGGAGCAATCAGCCCCAGCATTTT CAVEAGSNQPQHF
NA TRBJ1-5 NA 13 TRBV6-1 TGTGCCAGCAGTGAAGCCCTGGGTCAGCCCCAGCATTTT CASSEALGQPQHF
large TRBJ2-1 NA 16 TRBV13 TGTGCCAGCAGCGACCCAGGGGAAGGCTCCTACAATGAGCAGTTCTTC CASSDPGEGSYNEQFF